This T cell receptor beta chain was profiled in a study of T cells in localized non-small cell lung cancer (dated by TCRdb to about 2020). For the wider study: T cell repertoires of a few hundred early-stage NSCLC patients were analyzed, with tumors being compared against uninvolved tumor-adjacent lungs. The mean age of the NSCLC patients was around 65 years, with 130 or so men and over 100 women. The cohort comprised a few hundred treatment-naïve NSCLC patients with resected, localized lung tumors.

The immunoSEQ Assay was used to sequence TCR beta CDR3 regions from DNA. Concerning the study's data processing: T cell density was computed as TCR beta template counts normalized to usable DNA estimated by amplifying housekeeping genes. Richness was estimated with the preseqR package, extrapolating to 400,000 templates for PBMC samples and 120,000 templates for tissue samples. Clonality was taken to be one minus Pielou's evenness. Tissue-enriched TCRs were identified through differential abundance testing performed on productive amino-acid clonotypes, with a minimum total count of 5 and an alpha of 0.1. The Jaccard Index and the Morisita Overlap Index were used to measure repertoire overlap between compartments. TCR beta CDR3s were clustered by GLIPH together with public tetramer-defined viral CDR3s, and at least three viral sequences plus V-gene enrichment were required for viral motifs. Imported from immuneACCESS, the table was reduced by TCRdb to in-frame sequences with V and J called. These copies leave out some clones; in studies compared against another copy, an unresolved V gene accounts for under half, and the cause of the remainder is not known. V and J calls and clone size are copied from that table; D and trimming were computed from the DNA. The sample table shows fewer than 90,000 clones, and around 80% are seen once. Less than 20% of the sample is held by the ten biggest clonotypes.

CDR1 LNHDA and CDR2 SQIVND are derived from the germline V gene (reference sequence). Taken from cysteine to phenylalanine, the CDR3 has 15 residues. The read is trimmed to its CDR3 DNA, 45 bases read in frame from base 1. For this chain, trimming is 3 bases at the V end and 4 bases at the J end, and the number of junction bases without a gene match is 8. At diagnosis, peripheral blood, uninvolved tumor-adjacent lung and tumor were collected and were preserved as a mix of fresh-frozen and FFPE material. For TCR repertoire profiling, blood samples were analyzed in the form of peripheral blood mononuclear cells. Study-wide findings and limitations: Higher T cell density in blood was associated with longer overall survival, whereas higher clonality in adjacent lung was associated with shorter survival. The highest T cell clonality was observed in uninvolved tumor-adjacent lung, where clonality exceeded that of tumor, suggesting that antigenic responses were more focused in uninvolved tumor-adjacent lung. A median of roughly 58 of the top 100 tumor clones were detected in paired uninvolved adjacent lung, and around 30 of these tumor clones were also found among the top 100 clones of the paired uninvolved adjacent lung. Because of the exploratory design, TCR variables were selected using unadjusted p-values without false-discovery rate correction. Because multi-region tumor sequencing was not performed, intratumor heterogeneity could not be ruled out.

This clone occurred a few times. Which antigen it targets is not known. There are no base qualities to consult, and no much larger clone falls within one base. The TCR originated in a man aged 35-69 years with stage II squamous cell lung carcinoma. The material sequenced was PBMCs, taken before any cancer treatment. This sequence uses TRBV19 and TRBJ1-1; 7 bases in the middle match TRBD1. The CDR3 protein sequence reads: CASSMRQGVATEAFF. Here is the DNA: TGTGCCAGTAGTATGAGGCAGGGGGTGGCCACTGAAGCTTTCTTT.